This TCR beta chain was documented in a study of low-dose radiotherapy and immunotherapy resistance in tumors. Turning to the study itself: For Cohort 1, fractions of 0.5 Gy were given every 2 weeks, reaching 6.5 Gy overall. Each two-week cycle included intravenous cyclophosphamide 200 mg/m2, given one day before radiation and immunotherapy. Fractions of 1 Gy went to Cohort 2 every two weeks, for 13 Gy over 26 weeks.

This clonotype was found many times. Covering alpha and beta chains, TRAV- and TRBV-specific primers were used for the first-strand cDNA. PCR amplification of the TCRs was performed with Phusion for 20 PCR cycles, and it relied on a constant-region primer together with a V-primer adapter. Using its own MiXCR run on the reads, TCRdb lists one record per CDR3 protein. The sample shows tens of thousands of distinct CDR3 sequences, around 17% of them seen only once. The CDR3 is made up of 14 amino acids. Trimming shortened V by 5 bases and J by 6 bases, and 14 bases separated the two germline ends. Time point given: before trial treatment. Eligible patients bore advanced solid tumors devoid of tumor-infiltrating lymphocytes.

This sequence was found in a male donor with prostate cancer. V and J are TRBV12-3 or TRBV12-4 and TRBJ1-5; D uncertain. Material: PBMCs, obtained before treatment. The CDR3 DNA follows: TGTGCCAGCAGTGCCGCGGGCAGCCGTCAGCCCCAGCATTTT. It is translated as CASSAAGSRQPQHF.